This T cell receptor beta chain was recovered during a study of cytomegalovirus exposure and HLA in healthy donors. A word on this clone: As yet, its antigen is unknown.

PCR employed 60 Vbeta and 13 Jbeta primers. Sequencing used immunoSEQ multiplex PCR; TCRdb keeps in-frame clones, though not all of them. The table lists 120,000 or so clones, over 70% of them singletons. Study-wide points: Analysis was performed later, and it showed HLA-associated TCR beta chains to be more clonally expanded than equally common others. The analysis excluded some indistinguishable V segments, including TRBV6-2 and TRBV6-3.

CDR3 length: 8 amino acids. The sequence derives from a woman aged 50 to 60 in good health and CMV-seronegative. Sequencing was performed on PBMCs. V gene TRBV3-2 combines with J gene TRBJ1-5. TRBV3-2 is shown as a pseudogene. The CDR3 DNA reads TGTGCCAGCAGCCGACTGCATTTT. Its protein product is CASSRLHF.